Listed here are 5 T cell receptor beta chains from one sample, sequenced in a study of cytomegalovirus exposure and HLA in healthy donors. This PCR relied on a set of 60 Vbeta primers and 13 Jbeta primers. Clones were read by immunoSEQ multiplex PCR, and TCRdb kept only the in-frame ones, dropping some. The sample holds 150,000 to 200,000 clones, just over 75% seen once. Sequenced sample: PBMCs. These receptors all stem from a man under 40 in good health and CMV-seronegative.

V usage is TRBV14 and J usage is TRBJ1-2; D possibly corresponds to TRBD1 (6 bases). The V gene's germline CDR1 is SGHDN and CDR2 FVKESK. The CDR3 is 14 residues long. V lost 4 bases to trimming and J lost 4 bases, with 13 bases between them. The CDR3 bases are TGTGCCAGCAGCCTGGACAGTGTCTCCTATGGCTACACCTTC. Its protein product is CASSLDSVSYGYTF.

The CDR3 here is CASSFPRGGRSYNEQFF. The CDR3 DNA reads as TGTGCCAGCAGTTTCCCGAGGGGAGGCCGCTCCTACAATGAGCAGTTCTTC. V is TRBV28 and J is TRBJ2-1, with D maybe TRBD2 (6 bases). V lost 3 bases and J lost 0, with 15 bases in between. CDR3 size: 17 residues. CDR1 is MDHEN, CDR2 SYDVKM, per germline.

The CDR3 spells CASQDSMNYGYTF. The DNA of the CDR3 is TGTGCCAGTCAGGACAGCATGAACTATGGCTACACCTTC. V is TRBV9 and J is TRBJ1-2; maybe TRBD1 (6 bases). Between the trimmed V and J ends, which lost 8 bases and 2 bases, there was a span of 13 bases. The germline V gene encodes CDR1 SGDLS and CDR2 YYNGEE. This CDR3 has 13 residues.

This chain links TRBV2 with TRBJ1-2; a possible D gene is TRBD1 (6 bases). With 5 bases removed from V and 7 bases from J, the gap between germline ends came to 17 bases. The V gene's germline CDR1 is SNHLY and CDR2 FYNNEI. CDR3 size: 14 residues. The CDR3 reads CASSFDRPALGYTF. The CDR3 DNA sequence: TGTGCCAGCAGTTTCGACAGGCCGGCACTTGGCTACACCTTC.

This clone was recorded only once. As DNA, the CDR3 is TGTGCCAGCAGTTCCCGCGGGGGGGACCGCTACGAGCAGTACTTC. Encoded protein: CASSSRGGDRYEQYF. V gene TRBV28 combines with J gene TRBJ2-7, with 9 bases aligning to TRBD2. The germline gives CDR1 MDHEN, CDR2 SYDVKM. This CDR3 region has 15 residues. V lost 4 bases, J lost 3 bases, and 7 bases stayed unmatched. Combining the CDR3 with reference TRBV28 and TRBJ2-7 gives the whole variable domain DVKVTQSSRYLVKRTGEKVFLECVQDMDHENMFWYRQDPGLGLRLIYFSYDVKMKEKGDIPEGYSVSREKKERFSLILESASTNQTSMYLCASSSRGGDRYEQYFGPGTRLTVT.